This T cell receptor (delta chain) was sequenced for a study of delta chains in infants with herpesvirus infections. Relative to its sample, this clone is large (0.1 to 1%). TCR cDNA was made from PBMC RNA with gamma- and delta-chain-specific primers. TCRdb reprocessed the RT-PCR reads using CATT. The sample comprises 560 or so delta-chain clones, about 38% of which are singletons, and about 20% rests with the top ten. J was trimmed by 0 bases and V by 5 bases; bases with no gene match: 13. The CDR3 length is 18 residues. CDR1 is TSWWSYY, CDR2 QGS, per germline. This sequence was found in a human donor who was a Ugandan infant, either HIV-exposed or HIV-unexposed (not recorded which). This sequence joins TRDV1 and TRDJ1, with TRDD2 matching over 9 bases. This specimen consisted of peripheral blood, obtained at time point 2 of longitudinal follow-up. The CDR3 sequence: CALGSPSYRGKYTDKLIF. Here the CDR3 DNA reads TGTGCTCTTGGGAGCCCTTCCTACAGGGGGAAATACACCGATAAACTCATCTTT.